This record concerns one T cell receptor (beta chain) sequence. In germline, CDR1 is LGHDT, CDR2 YNNKEL (reference sequence). This CDR3 comprises 15 residues. J gave up 4 bases and V 0 bases, and 1 base lay outside the gene matches. Sequencing used immunoSEQ multiplex PCR; TCRdb keeps in-frame clones, though not all of them. The sample carries hundreds of thousands of clones, around 87% recorded once. The sample comes from a study of blood T cell repertoires in COVID-19. Across the whole study: Samples of COVID-19 (acute and convalescent) were obtained from the United States, Italy and Spain. Nucleic acid was either cDNA or gDNA, and it came from T cells, B-cell-depleted T cells, or PBMCs.

Cohort placement rested on clinical history that participants reported themselves. Material: PBMCs or T cells enriched from blood (not recorded which). The J gene is TRBJ2-2, the V gene TRBV3-1 (or the pseudogene TRBV3-2), with 8 bases that match TRBD2. This clonotype originated in a man aged 25-40 years who had recovered from COVID-19. CDR3 bases: TGTGCCAGCAGCCAAGAAGGACTAGCCACCGGGGAGCTGTTTTTT. Protein: CASSQEGLATGELFF.